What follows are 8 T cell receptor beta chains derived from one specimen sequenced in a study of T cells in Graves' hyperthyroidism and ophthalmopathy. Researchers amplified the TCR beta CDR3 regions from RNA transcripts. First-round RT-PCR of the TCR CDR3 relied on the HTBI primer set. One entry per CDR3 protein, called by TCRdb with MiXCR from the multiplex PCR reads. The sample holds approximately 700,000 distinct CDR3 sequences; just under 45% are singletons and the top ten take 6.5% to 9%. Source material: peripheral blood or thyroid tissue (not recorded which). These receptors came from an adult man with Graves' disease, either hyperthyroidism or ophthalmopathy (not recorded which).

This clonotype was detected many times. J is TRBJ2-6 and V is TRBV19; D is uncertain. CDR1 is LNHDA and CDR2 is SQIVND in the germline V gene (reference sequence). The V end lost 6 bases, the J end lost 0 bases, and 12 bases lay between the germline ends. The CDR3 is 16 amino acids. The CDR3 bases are TGTGCCAGTAGGGGCTCCGGTGACTCTGGGGCCAACGTCCTGACTTTC. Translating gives CASRGSGDSGANVLTF.

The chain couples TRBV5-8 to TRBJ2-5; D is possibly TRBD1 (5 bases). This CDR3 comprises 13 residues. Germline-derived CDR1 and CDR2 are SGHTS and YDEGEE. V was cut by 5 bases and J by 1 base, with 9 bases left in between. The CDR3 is CASRPDTQETQYF. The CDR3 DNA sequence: TGTGCCAGCAGACCGGACACCCAAGAGACCCAGTACTTC.

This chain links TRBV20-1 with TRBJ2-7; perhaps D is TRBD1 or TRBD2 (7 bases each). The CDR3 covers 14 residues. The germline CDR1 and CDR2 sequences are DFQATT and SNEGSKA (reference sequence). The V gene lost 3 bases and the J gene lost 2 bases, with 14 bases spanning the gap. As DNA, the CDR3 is TGCAGTGCTAGTAGGGGGAGGGGGCCCTACGAGCAGTACTTC. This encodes CSASRGRGPYEQYF.

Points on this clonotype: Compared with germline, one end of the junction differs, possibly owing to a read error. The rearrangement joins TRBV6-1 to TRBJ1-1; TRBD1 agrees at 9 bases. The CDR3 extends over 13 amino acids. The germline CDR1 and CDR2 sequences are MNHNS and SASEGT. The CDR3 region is CASSGQGKTGAFF. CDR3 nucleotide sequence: TGTGCCAGCTCCGGACAGGGGAAAACTGGAGCTTTCTTT.

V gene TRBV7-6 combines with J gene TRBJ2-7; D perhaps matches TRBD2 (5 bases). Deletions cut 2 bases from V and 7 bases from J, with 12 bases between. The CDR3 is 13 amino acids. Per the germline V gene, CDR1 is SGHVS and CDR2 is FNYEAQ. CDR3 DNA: TGTGCCAGCAGCTTAAGAGCAAGCGGTGAGCAGTACTTC. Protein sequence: CASSLRASGEQYF.

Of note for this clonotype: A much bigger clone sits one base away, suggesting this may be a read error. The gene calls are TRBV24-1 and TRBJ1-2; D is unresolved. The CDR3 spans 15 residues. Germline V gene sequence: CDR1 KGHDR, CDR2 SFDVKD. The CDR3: CASSDPDGPNYGYTF. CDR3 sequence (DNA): TGTGCCAGCAGTGATCCCGACGGACCTAACTATGGCTACACCTTC.

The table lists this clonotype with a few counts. CDR3 nucleotides: TGTGCCAGTAGTGCCGGGACAGGGACCAACTATGGCTACACCTTC. Its protein is CASSAGTGTNYGYTF. The chain recombines TRBV19 with TRBJ1-2; 9 bases align to TRBD1. This CDR3 is 15 amino acids long. V lost 5 bases, J lost 2 bases, and 6 bases stayed unmatched. The germline CDR1 and CDR2 sequences are LNHDA and SQIVND (reference sequence).

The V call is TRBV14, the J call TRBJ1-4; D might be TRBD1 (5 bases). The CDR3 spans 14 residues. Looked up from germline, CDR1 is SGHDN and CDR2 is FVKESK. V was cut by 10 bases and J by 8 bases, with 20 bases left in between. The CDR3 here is CATSAQGFGEKLFF. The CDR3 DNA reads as TGTGCCACCAGTGCCCAGGGATTTGGGGAAAAACTGTTTTTT.